This entry features one T cell receptor (beta chain) sequence. The sample is drawn from a study of T cell responses to AZD1222 COVID-19 vaccine. Assay: immunoSEQ multiplex PCR; the TCRdb copy retains only in-frame clones and omits some. The sample comprises about 160,000 clones, about 92% of which are singletons, and about 4.6% rests with the top ten. The CDR3 contains 13 residues. Germline CDR1 and CDR2: MNHEY and SVGAGI. Trimming removed 6 bases at V and 5 bases at J, with 11 bases between. The J gene is TRBJ1-5, the V gene TRBV6-5; no firm D call. This specimen was peripheral blood, taken on day 0 of MenACWY control vaccination. This sequence was found in an adult in good health. This CDR3 is CASRGMPHQPQHF. The DNA of the CDR3 is TGTGCCAGCAGAGGTATGCCCCATCAGCCCCAGCATTTT.